This TCR beta chain was found in a study of T cells after yellow fever vaccination. Study-level findings and limits: Contaminants from the bulk population, in the form of abundant clonotypes, could be found in FACS-sorted repertoires. A small share of clonotypes appeared in both CD4 and CD8 compartments.

Trimming removed 0 bases from V and 8 bases from J, with 11 bases in between. Germline-derived CDR1 and CDR2 are SGHRS and YFSETQ. This CDR3 has 13 amino acids. The table lists this clonotype with a few counts. What it recognizes is unknown. Via MiXCR, TCRdb re-called the 5' RACE reads, giving one row per CDR3 protein. The sample holds approximately 450,000 distinct CDR3 sequences, 15% to 20% seen once. The TCR comes from a man aged 18 to 29 who received the YFV17D yellow fever vaccine. The rearrangement uses TRBV5-1 and TRBJ1-2; D is undetermined. The sample here was PBMCs, taken before the yellow fever booster vaccination. CDR3 DNA: TGCGCCAGCAGCTTGGTCGAAGGAGGCGGCTACACCTTC. Amino acid sequence: CASSLVEGGGYTF.